The 5 T cell receptor beta chains presented below share a single source sample, sequenced in a study of cytomegalovirus exposure and HLA in healthy donors. The PCR employed 60 Vbeta primers together with 13 Jbeta primers. Sequencing was performed with immunoSEQ multiplex PCR; in TCRdb, only in-frame clones are kept and a portion is missing. The sample consists of 120,000 to 150,000 clones, more than 75% of them appearing once. The sequenced material came from PBMCs. These receptors all come from a middle-aged man in good health and CMV-seronegative.

This clone was counted once. The J gene is TRBJ2-7, the V gene TRBV30, with 12 bases lining up with TRBD2. The germline CDR1 and CDR2 sequences are GTSNPN and SVGIG (reference sequence). The ends lost 2 bases at V and 2 bases at J; junction bases unmatched: 10. This CDR3 has 17 amino acids. CDR3 region: CAWSLGVLAGGPYEQYF. The CDR3 nucleotides are TGTGCCTGGAGTCTCGGGGTACTAGCGGGAGGACCCTACGAGCAGTACTTC. Based on the CDR3 plus reference TRBV30 and TRBJ2-7, the full variable domain is SQTIHQWPATLVQPVGSPLSLECTVEGTSNPNLYWYRQAAGRGLQLLFYSVGIGQISSEVPQNLSASRPQDRQFILSSKKLLLSDSGFYLCAWSLGVLAGGPYEQYFGPGTRLTVT.

The V call is TRBV10-1, the J call TRBJ2-5; 15 bases agree with TRBD2. Germline assignment: CDR1 WNHNN and CDR2 SYGVQD (reference sequence). J lost 5 bases, V lost 5 bases, and 21 bases had no gene match. This CDR3 has 21 residues. For the CDR3, the DNA is TGCGCCAGCAGTTTTTCTCGGCTCGGACTAGCGGGGGGGGCCATTGGGGAGACCCAGTACTTC. It yields the protein CASSFSRLGLAGGAIGETQYF.

This sequence joins TRBV11-2 and TRBJ1-3; the D is unclear. This CDR3 is 12 amino acids long. Germline CDR1 and CDR2: SGHAT and FQNNGV. Trimming removed 1 base from V and 4 bases from J, with 2 bases in between. CDR3 sequence: CASSLVGNTIYF. For the CDR3, the DNA is TGTGCCAGCAGCTTAGTAGGAAACACCATATATTTT.

In its sample, this clone was seen once. The rearrangement links TRBV28 to TRBJ2-1; 7 nucleotides align to TRBD1. V gave up 1 base and J gave up 0 bases; unmatched junction bases: 0. Germline CDR1 reads MDHEN; CDR2 reads SYDVKM. The CDR3 is made up of 15 amino acids. The CDR3 here is CASSLSGGSYNEQFF. CDR3 nucleotides: TGTGCCAGCAGTTTATCAGGGGGCTCCTACAATGAGCAGTTCTTC.

This clone occurred a few times. This chain joins TRBV14 and TRBJ2-1; D not resolved. CDR1 is SGHDN and CDR2 is FVKESK in the germline V gene. V was shortened by 4 bases and J by 0 bases, with 10 bases between the two germline ends. The CDR3 consists of 15 residues. The CDR3 region has the DNA TGTGCCAGCAGCCTCCTATTTAGCTCCTACAATGAGCAGTTCTTC. Protein sequence: CASSLLFSSYNEQFF.